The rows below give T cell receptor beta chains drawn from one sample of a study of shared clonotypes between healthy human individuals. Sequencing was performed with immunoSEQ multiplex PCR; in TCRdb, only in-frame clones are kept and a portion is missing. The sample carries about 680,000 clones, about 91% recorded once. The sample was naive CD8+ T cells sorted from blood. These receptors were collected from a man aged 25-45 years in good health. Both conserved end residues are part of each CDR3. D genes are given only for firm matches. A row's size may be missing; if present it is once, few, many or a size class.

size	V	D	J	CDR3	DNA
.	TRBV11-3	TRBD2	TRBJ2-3	CASSSRTRGGTDTQYF	TGTGCCAGCAGCTCCCGGACTAGGGGAGGCACAGATACGCAGTATTTT
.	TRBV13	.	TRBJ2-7	CASSLGMLGHEQYF	TGTGCCAGCAGCTTAGGAATGTTAGGCCACGAGCAGTACTTC
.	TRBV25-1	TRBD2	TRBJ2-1	CASSGQAMSGNGDNEQFF	TGTGCCAGCAGTGGACAAGCAATGAGCGGGAATGGGGACAATGAGCAGTTCTTC
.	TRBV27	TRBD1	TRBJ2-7	CASSLGQGAGEQYF	TGTGCCAGCAGTTTGGGACAGGGGGCGGGCGAGCAGTACTTC
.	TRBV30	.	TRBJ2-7	CAWGGRGSEQYF	TGTGCCTGGGGGGGACGGGGGTCCGAGCAGTACTTC
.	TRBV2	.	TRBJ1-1	CASRAGPEAFF	TGTGCCAGCAGGGCAGGCCCCGAAGCTTTCTTT
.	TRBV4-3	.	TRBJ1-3	CASSQELTPRQSSGNTIYF	TGCGCCAGCAGCCAAGAATTGACCCCGAGACAGAGCTCTGGAAACACCATATATTTT
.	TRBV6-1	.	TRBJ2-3	CASSEWETAETDTQYF	TGTGCCAGCAGTGAATGGGAGACAGCAGAAACAGATACGCAGTATTTT
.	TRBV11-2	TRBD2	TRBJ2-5	CASSRGLAGQETQYF	TGTGCCAGCAGCAGGGGTTTAGCGGGACAAGAGACCCAGTACTTC
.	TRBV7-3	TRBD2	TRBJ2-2	CASSQLAGGNTGELFF	TGTGCCAGCAGCCAACTAGCGGGAGGGAACACCGGGGAGCTGTTTTTT
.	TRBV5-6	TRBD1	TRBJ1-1	CASSPDGTGGTEAFF	TGTGCCAGCAGCCCGGACGGGACAGGGGGCACTGAAGCTTTCTTT
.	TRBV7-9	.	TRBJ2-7	CASSLVRGLASYEQYF	TGTGCCAGCAGCTTAGTTCGGGGACTCGCCTCCTACGAGCAGTACTTC
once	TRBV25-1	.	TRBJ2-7	CASIPPGKQYF	TGTGCCAGCATCCCCCCCGGGAAGCAGTACTTC
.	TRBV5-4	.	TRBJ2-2	CASSLDGGSSTGELFF	TGTGCCAGCAGCTTGGATGGGGGCTCGAGCACCGGGGAGCTGTTTTTT
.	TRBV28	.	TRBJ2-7	CASSVLGGVEQYF	TGTGCCAGCAGTGTCCTAGGTGGAGTCGAGCAGTACTTC
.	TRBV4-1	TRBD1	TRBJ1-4	CASSQGTGGREKLFF	TGCGCCAGCAGCCAAGGGACAGGGGGAAGGGAAAAACTGTTTTTT